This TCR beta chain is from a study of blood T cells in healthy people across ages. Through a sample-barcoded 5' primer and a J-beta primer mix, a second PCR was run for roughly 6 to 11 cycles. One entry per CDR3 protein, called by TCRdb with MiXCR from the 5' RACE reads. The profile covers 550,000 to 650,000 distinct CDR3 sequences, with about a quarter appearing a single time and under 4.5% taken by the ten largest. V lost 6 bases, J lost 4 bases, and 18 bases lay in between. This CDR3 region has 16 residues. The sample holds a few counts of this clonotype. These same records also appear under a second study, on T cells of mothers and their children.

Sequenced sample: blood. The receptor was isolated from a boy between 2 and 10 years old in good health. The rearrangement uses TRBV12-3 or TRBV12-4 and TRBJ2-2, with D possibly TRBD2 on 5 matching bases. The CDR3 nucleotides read TGTGCCAGCAGCTCTAACCTCGGACTTATCACCGGGGAGCTGTTTTTT. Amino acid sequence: CASSSNLGLITGELFF.